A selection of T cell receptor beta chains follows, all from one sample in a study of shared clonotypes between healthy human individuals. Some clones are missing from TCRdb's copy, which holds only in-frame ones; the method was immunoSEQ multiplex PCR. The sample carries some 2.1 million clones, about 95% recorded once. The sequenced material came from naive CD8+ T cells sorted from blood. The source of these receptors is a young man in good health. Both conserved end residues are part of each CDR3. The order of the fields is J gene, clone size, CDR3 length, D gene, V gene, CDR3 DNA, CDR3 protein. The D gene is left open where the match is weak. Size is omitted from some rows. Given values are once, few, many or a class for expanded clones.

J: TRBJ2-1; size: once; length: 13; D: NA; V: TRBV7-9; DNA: TGTGCGGGGGACGGGAGCTCCTACAATGAGCAGTTCTTC; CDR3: CAGDGSSYNEQFF
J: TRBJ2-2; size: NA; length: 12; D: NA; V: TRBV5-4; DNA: TGTGCCAGCAGCGAATCTACCGGGGAGCTGTTTTTT; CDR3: CASSESTGELFF
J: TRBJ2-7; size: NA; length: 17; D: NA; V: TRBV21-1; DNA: TGTGCCAGCAGCAGACGGACTAGCGGGCCAGATTCCTACGAGCAGTACTTC; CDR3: CASSRRTSGPDSYEQYF
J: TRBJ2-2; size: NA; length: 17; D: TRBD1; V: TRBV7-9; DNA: TGTGCCAGCAGCCCCTACCAGACAGGGGGCATCACCGGGGAGCTGTTTTTT; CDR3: CASSPYQTGGITGELFF
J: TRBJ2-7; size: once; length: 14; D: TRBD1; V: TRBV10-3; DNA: TGTGCCATCATGACAGGACAGGGACCGGGCGAGCAGTACTTC; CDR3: CAIMTGQGPGEQYF
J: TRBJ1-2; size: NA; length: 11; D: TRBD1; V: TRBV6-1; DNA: TGTGCCAGCAGCCTGATCACAGGGGTAACCTTC; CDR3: CASSLITGVTF
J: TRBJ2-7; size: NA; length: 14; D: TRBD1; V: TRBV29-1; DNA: TGCAGCGTTGAGGATGGACAGGGGGCCAGCGAGCAGTACTTC; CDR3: CSVEDGQGASEQYF
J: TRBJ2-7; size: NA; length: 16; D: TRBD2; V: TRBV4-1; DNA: TGCGCCAGCAGCCAAGATGGCCTAGCGGGGCTACACGAGCAGTACTTC; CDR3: CASSQDGLAGLHEQYF
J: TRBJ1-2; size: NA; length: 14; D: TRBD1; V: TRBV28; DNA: TGTGCCAGCAGTACCCCTCCGACAGGGGGTGGCTACACCTTC; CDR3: CASSTPPTGGGYTF
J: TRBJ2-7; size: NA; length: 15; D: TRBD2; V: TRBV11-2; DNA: TGTGCCAGCAGCTTAGCTGCGGGAGCGAGTTACGAGCAGTACTTC; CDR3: CASSLAAGASYEQYF
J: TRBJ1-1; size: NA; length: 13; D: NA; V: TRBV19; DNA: TGTGCCAGTAGTATTACCAGCGAAACTGAAGCTTTCTTT; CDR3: CASSITSETEAFF
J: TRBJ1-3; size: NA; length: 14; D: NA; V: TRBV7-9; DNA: TGTGCCAGCAGCCCGGCCGCCCTTGGAAACACCATATATTTT; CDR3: CASSPAALGNTIYF
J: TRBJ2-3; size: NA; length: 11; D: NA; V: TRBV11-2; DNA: TGTGCCAGCAGGATCACAGATACGCAGTATTTT; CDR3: CASRITDTQYF
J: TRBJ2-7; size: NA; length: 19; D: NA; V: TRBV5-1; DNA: TGCGCCAGCAGCCCCTCCACGGGCCTAACCAATTCCTTTGTTTACGAGCAGTACTTC; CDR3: CASSPSTGLTNSFVYEQYF
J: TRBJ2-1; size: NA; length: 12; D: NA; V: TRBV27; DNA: TGTGCCAGCAGTTTATTGGGGGACGAGCAGTTCTTC; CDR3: CASSLLGDEQFF
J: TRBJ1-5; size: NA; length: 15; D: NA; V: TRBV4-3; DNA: TGCGCCAGCAGCCAAGATGCCGGGAGCTTTCAGCCCCAGCATTTT; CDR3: CASSQDAGSFQPQHF
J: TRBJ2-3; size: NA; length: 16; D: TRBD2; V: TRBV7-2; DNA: TGTGCCAGCAGCACCACAAGGACTAGCGGCACAGATACGCAGTATTTT; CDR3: CASSTTRTSGTDTQYF
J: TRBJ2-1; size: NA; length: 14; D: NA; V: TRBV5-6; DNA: TGTGCCAGCAGCTTGGAGCTCCAAAGGGGTGAGCAGTTCTTC; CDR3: CASSLELQRGEQFF
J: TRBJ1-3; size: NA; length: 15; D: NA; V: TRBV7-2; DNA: TGTGCCAGCAACTCCCGGGACCATTCTGGAAACACCATATATTTT; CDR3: CASNSRDHSGNTIYF
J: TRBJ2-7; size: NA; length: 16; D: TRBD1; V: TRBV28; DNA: TGTGCCAGCACTTCATTTTCCCGGGACAGGGCCTACGAGCAGTACTTC; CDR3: CASTSFSRDRAYEQYF
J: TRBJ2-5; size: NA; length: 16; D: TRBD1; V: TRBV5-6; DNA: TGTGCCAGCAGCCTCTCCCCCACAGGGGAAAGAGAGACCCAGTACTTC; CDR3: CASSLSPTGERETQYF
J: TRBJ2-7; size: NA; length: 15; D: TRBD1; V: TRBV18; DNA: TGTGCCAGCTCAGGACCGGGACAGGGATCCTACGAGCAGTACTTC; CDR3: CASSGPGQGSYEQYF
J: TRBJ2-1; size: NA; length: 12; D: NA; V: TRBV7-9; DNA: TGTGCCAGCAGCCCCCCTAGCAATGAGCAGTTCTTC; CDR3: CASSPPSNEQFF
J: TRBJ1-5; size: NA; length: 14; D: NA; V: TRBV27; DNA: TGTGCCAGCGGCACTACTGATAGCAATCAGCCCCAGCATTTT; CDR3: CASGTTDSNQPQHF
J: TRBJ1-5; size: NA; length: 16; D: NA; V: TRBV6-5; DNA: TGTGCCAGCAGTTATCGGGACGGAGAGGTCCATCAGCCCCAGCATTTT; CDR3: CASSYRDGEVHQPQHF
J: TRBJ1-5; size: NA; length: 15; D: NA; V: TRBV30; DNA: TGTGCCTGGAGTGCCGGGACCCAAAGCAATCAGCCCCAGCATTTT; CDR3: CAWSAGTQSNQPQHF
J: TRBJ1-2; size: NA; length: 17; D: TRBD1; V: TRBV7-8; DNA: TGTGCCAGCAGTCCAGATCCTTACGGGACAGGGGACTATGGCTACACCTTC; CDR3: CASSPDPYGTGDYGYTF
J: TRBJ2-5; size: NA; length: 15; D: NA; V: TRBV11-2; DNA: TGTGCCAGCAGCCTCTTCAGCTCACCCCAAGAGACCCAGTACTTC; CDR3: CASSLFSSPQETQYF
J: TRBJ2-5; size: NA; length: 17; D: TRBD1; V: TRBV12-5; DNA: TGTGCTAGTGGTTTGACCCCCGGGACAGGGGGCAGAGAGACCCAGTACTTC; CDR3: CASGLTPGTGGRETQYF
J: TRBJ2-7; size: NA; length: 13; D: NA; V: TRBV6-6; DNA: TGTGCCAGCTCTACGGCAGGGTCGAACGAGCAGTACTTC; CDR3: CASSTAGSNEQYF
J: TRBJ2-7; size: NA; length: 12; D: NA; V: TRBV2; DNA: TGTGCCAGCAGTGGGTCGGCCTACGAGCAGTACTTC; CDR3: CASSGSAYEQYF
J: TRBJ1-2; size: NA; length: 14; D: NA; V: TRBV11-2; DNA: TGTGCCAGCAGCTCCTCGAAAAGTCCCTATAGCTACACCTTC; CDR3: CASSSSKSPYSYTF
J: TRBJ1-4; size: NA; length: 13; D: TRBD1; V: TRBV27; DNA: TGTGCCAGCAGTTCCGGGACAGGGGAAAAACTGTTTTTT; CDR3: CASSSGTGEKLFF
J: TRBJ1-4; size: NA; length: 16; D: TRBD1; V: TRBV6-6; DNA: TGTGCCAGCAAGCCCCGGCGGGGACAGGGGGCGGAAAAACTGTTTTTT; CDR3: CASKPRRGQGAEKLFF
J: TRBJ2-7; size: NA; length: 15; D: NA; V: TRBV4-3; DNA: TGCGCCAGCAGCCAATCCGGCGAGGGAGCCTACGAGCAGTACTTC; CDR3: CASSQSGEGAYEQYF
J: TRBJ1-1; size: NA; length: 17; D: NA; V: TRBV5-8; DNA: TGTGCCAGCAGCCCGGAGGTGAGGACCTGGGCGAACACTGAAGCTTTCTTT; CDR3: CASSPEVRTWANTEAFF
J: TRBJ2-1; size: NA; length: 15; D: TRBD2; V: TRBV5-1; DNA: TGCGCCAGCAGCTTGGTGGGAGGGCCCAGTAATGAGCAGTTCTTC; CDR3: CASSLVGGPSNEQFF